Shown below are 12 T cell receptor beta chains from a single sample sequenced in a study of blood T cell repertoires in COVID-19 (dated by TCRdb to 2019 to 2021). The library was prepared using the immunoSEQ multiplex PCR assay. What TCRdb holds here is the immuneACCESS table cut down to in-frame rearrangements. Part of the clones is not present; checked against another copy, under half of the missing clones reflect an unresolved V gene, and the others are unexplained. This sample is represented by 150,000 to 200,000 clones; around 79% of them were singletons. The top ten clones comprise approximately 27% of the sample. Source material: peripheral blood. These receptors all stem from a woman in her 70s with acute or convalescent COVID-19.

The V and J genes are TRBV19 and TRBJ2-3, with 12 bases matching TRBD2. V dropped 3 bases and J dropped 2; count of bases not matched to a gene: 12. The CDR3 is made up of 19 amino acids. Germline V gene data show CDR1 as LNHDA and CDR2 as SQIVND (reference sequence). DNA of the CDR3: TGTGCCAGTAGTATCTTGGGGCTAGCGGGAGGGCCGCCCACAGATACGCAGTATTTT. Translating it yields CASSILGLAGGPPTDTQYF.

Concerning this clone itself: This specimen includes other DNA sequences encoding the same CDR3. V and J are TRBV30 and TRBJ1-1, with D possibly TRBD1 on 6 matching bases. The V end was cut by 2 bases, the J end by 1 base, with 8 bases between. The germline gives CDR1 GTSNPN, CDR2 SVGIG (reference sequence). This CDR3 is built from 13 residues. CDR3 DNA sequence: TGTGCCTGGAGTCGGGGGGCGAACACTGAAGCTTTCTTT. Encoded protein: CAWSRGANTEAFF.

The chain uses TRBV6-5 and TRBJ1-1; D gene unclear. Germline V gives CDR1 MNHEY, CDR2 SVGAGI. CDR3 length equals 14 residues. V lost 6 bases and J lost 3, with 14 bases in between. This CDR3 is CASRRNAPDTEAFF. CDR3 in DNA: TGTGCCAGCAGGCGCAACGCACCCGACACTGAAGCTTTCTTT.

The rearrangement links TRBV19 to TRBJ1-1; D gene unclear. CDR1 is LNHDA, CDR2 SQIVND, per germline (reference sequence). V lost 8 bases to trimming and J lost 5 bases, with 15 bases between them. There are 13 residues in the CDR3. The CDR3 coding sequence is TGTGCCAGTTCCTCCTACAGTGGGACTGAAGCTTTCTTT. It translates to CASSSYSGTEAFF.

The gene calls are TRBV6-6 and TRBJ2-5; D gene unclear. Germline values: CDR1 MNHNY, CDR2 SVGAGI (reference sequence). V lost 7 bases and J 9 bases, leaving 15 bases between the germline ends. This CDR3 has 12 residues. The CDR3 sequence is CASTPGPGSQYF. CDR3 DNA: TGTGCCAGCACCCCGGGTCCTGGGTCCCAGTACTTC.

V is TRBV5-6 and J is TRBJ1-3, with a weak D call TRBD1 (5 bases). Germline V gene sequence: CDR1 SGHDT, CDR2 YYEEEE. CDR3 length equals 15 residues. Trimming removed 1 base from V and 3 bases from J, with 11 bases in between. CDR3 sequence (DNA): TGTGCCAGCAGCTTGTTTGGGCAGGGTGGAAACACCATATATTTT. Translation: CASSLFGQGGNTIYF.

The chain links TRBV7-2 to TRBJ2-7, with D possibly matching TRBD2 (6 bases). V was pared by 0 bases and J by 4 bases, with 13 bases between. Germline values: CDR1 SGHTA, CDR2 FQGNSA. The CDR3 length is 15 residues. In DNA, the CDR3 is TGTGCCAGCAGCTTAGCGGTGGGAGGACGGTACGAGCAGTACTTC. This sequence encodes CASSLAVGGRYEQYF. Combining the CDR3 with reference TRBV7-2 and TRBJ2-7 gives the whole variable domain GAGVSQSPSNKVTEKGKDVELRCDPISGHTALYWYRQSLGQGLEFLIYFQGNSAPDKSGLPSDRFSAERTGGSVSTLTIQRTQQEDSAVYLCASSLAVGGRYEQYFGPGTRLTVT.

This chain uses TRBV5-4 with TRBJ2-1; no firm D call. Between the trimmed V and J ends, which lost 2 bases and 5 bases, there was a span of 14 bases. The CDR3 totals 15 residues. Germline V gene lookup returns CDR1 SGHNT and CDR2 YYREEE (reference sequence). The CDR3 DNA follows: TGTGCCAGCAGCTTAAGTGTCGGGTTCGACAATGAGCAGTTCTTC. Translation gives CASSLSVGFDNEQFF. The full variable domain, with the rest looked up from reference TRBV5-4 and TRBJ2-1, is ETGVTQSPTHLIKTRGQQVTLRCSSQSGHNTVSWYQQALGQGPQFIFQYYREEENGRGNFPPRFSGLQFPNYSSELNVNALELDDSALYLCASSLSVGFDNEQFFGPGTRLTVL.

This chain joins TRBV19 and TRBJ2-6; the D gene is possibly TRBD1 (6 bases). Germline CDR1 and CDR2: LNHDA and SQIVND (reference sequence). The germline V and J ends were trimmed by 3 bases and 0 bases, with 18 bases remaining between them. The CDR3 sequence is 19 residues long. CDR3 loop: CASSIPRGLQYSGANVLTF. CDR3 bases: TGTGCCAGTAGTATTCCCAGGGGCTTACAATACTCTGGGGCCAACGTCCTGACTTTC.

This chain joins TRBV5-1 and TRBJ2-3, with a possible D match to TRBD1 (6 bases). V was cut by 3 bases and J by 1 base, with 15 bases left in between. The CDR3 sequence is 16 residues long. The germline CDR1 and CDR2 sequences are SGHRS and YFSETQ. The CDR3 DNA is TGCGCCAGCAGCTCGTCGTTGGGGGCCGGCACAGATACGCAGTATTTT. This codes for CASSSSLGAGTDTQYF.

The J gene is TRBJ2-1, the V gene TRBV24-1; weak D call: TRBD2 (5 bases). Germline values: CDR1 KGHDR, CDR2 SFDVKD. This CDR3 contains 16 residues. V lost 0 bases and J lost 0, with 8 bases in between. The CDR3 DNA sequence: TGTGCCACCAGTGATTTGGATGGGAGCTCCTACAATGAGCAGTTCTTC. Protein sequence: CATSDLDGSSYNEQFF.

The chain employs TRBV2 and TRBJ2-3, with D perhaps matching TRBD1 (5 bases). The V end lost 5 bases, the J end lost 2 bases, and 14 bases lay between the germline ends. The CDR3 is 15 residues long. The V gene's germline CDR1 is SNHLY and CDR2 FYNNEI. The CDR3 nucleotides are TGTGCCAGCAGTCGTCAAGACAGATACACAGATACGCAGTATTTT. It encodes CASSRQDRYTDTQYF.